Listed here are 5 T cell receptor beta chains from one sample, sequenced in a study of cytomegalovirus exposure and HLA in healthy donors. It was with 60 Vbeta and 13 Jbeta primers that the PCR ran. TCRdb keeps only in-frame clones here, not all; method: immunoSEQ multiplex PCR. The sample lists more than 150,000 clones; about 85% were seen once. Sequencing input: PBMCs. These receptors were obtained from a girl aged 10 to 17 in good health and CMV-seropositive.

This clone was seen only once. This chain uses TRBV2 with TRBJ2-7; 11 bases are shared with TRBD2. In germline, CDR1 is SNHLY, CDR2 FYNNEI. The CDR3 totals 15 residues. J lost 5 bases, V lost 3 bases, and 6 bases had no gene match. The CDR3 DNA is TGTGCCAGCAGTGATGGGGCTAGCGGGAGGCACGAGCAGTACTTC. As protein: CASSDGASGRHEQYF.

The genes are TRBV28 and TRBJ2-3, with TRBD2 identical over 9 bases. CDR1 is MDHEN and CDR2 is SYDVKM in the germline V gene. The CDR3 runs 16 residues. The ends lost 8 bases at V and 4 bases at J; junction bases unmatched: 13. Written as DNA, the CDR3 is TGTGCCAGCCGTTCCCCAGGGGCGGGAGGGCCAGATACGCAGTATTTT. This codes for CASRSPGAGGPDTQYF. The full variable domain, completed using reference TRBV28 and TRBJ2-3, is DVKVTQSSRYLVKRTGEKVFLECVQDMDHENMFWYRQDPGLGLRLIYFSYDVKMKEKGDIPEGYSVSREKKERFSLILESASTNQTSMYLCASRSPGAGGPDTQYFGPGTRLTVL.

The chain uses TRBV27 and TRBJ1-1, with TRBD1 as a possible D gene (6 bases). This CDR3 spans 16 amino acids. Germline CDR1 MNHEY, CDR2 SMNVEV (reference sequence). V shed 8 bases and J shed 6 bases, with 25 bases lying between them. The CDR3 loop reads CASAPRGEGRHAEAFF. CDR3 sequence (DNA): TGTGCCAGCGCTCCAAGGGGGGAGGGGAGACACGCTGAAGCTTTCTTT.

For the CDR3, the DNA is TGTGCCAGCGACACGGCATATATGAACACTGAAGCTTTCTTT. As protein: CASDTAYMNTEAFF. The genes are TRBV6-1 and TRBJ1-1; D remains unclear. With 8 bases removed from V and 0 bases from J, the gap between germline ends came to 13 bases. The length of the CDR3 is 14 residues. Germline CDR1 MNHNS, CDR2 SASEGT.

This clone turned up a few times. DNA of the CDR3: TGCGCCAGCAGCTTACCCGGACAGGAAATCTACAATGAGCAGTTCTTC. It specifies CASSLPGQEIYNEQFF. The V and J genes are TRBV5-1 and TRBJ2-1; the match to TRBD1 covers 7 bases. V lost 2 bases, J lost 3 bases, and 8 bases stayed unmatched. CDR3 length: 16 amino acids. Germline-derived CDR1 and CDR2 are SGHRS and YFSETQ. The entire variable domain, with the rest obtained from reference TRBV5-1 and TRBJ2-1, is as follows: KAGVTQTPRYLIKTRGQQVTLSCSPISGHRSVSWYQQTPGQGLQFLFEYFSETQRNKGNFPGRFSGRQFSNSRSEMNVSTLELGDSALYLCASSLPGQEIYNEQFFGPGTRLTVL.